Listed below are T cell receptor beta chains from one sample, sequenced in a study of T cell changes during pregnancy in multiple sclerosis. Profiled with immunoSEQ multiplex PCR; TCRdb holds only in-frame clones, not every one. The sample records around 85,000 clones, around 90% being singletons. Source: PBMCs, taken in the first trimester of pregnancy. Source of these receptors: a female donor in good health, serving as a control in a pregnancy study. Some clones in this sample may be carry-over from other donors' samples. Each CDR3 is given with its conserved first and last residue. The order of the fields is CDR3 protein, CDR3 DNA, clone size, J gene, D gene, V gene. The D gene is left open where the match is weak. Rows give clone size only sometimes, using once, few, many, or a class for an expanded clone.

cdr3_aa: CASSLEGLVLTDTQYF; cdr3_nt: TGTGCCAGCAGCTTGGAGGGACTAGTCCTCACAGATACGCAGTATTTT; clone_size: NA; j_call: TRBJ2-3; d_call: TRBD2; v_call: TRBV7-9
cdr3_aa: CASSSPGQGPGNEKLFF; cdr3_nt: TGTGCCAGCAGTTCTCCGGGACAGGGTCCAGGGAATGAAAAACTGTTTTTT; clone_size: NA; j_call: TRBJ1-4; d_call: TRBD1; v_call: TRBV28
cdr3_aa: CASSYKQGYQPQHF; cdr3_nt: TGTGCCAGCAGTTATAAGCAGGGATATCAGCCCCAGCATTTT; clone_size: NA; j_call: TRBJ1-5; d_call: NA; v_call: TRBV6-5
cdr3_aa: CASSLGTATDTQYF; cdr3_nt: TGTGCCAGCAGCTTAGGGACAGCCACAGATACGCAGTATTTT; clone_size: NA; j_call: TRBJ2-3; d_call: TRBD1; v_call: TRBV5-4
cdr3_aa: CASSSDPVNYGYTF; cdr3_nt: TGTGCCAGCAGCTCCGATCCAGTTAACTATGGCTACACCTTC; clone_size: NA; j_call: TRBJ1-2; d_call: NA; v_call: TRBV9
cdr3_aa: CSVKLAGAKGNQNEQFF; cdr3_nt: TGCAGCGTAAAGCTAGCGGGGGCCAAGGGCAACCAAAATGAGCAGTTCTTC; clone_size: NA; j_call: TRBJ2-1; d_call: TRBD2; v_call: TRBV29-1
cdr3_aa: CASSPWDTSYEQYF; cdr3_nt: TGTGCCAGCAGCCCTTGGGACACCTCCTACGAGCAGTACTTC; clone_size: NA; j_call: TRBJ2-7; d_call: NA; v_call: TRBV11-1
cdr3_aa: CASSLGTGVLGETQYF; cdr3_nt: TGTGCCAGCAGCTTAGGGACAGGGGTGTTGGGAGAGACCCAGTACTTC; clone_size: NA; j_call: TRBJ2-5; d_call: TRBD1; v_call: TRBV7-7
cdr3_aa: CASNPIGEGGELFF; cdr3_nt: TGTGCCAGCAACCCGATAGGGGAAGGCGGGGAGCTGTTTTTT; clone_size: NA; j_call: TRBJ2-2; d_call: NA; v_call: TRBV7-6
cdr3_aa: CASSQVGDGVGYGYTF; cdr3_nt: TGTGCCAGCAGCCAAGTAGGAGACGGGGTCGGCTATGGCTACACCTTC; clone_size: NA; j_call: TRBJ1-2; d_call: NA; v_call: TRBV4-2
cdr3_aa: CASSPGRGYEQYF; cdr3_nt: TGTGCCAGCAGTCCCGGTAGGGGATACGAGCAGTACTTC; clone_size: NA; j_call: TRBJ2-7; d_call: NA; v_call: TRBV11-2
cdr3_aa: CASSLQTDYEQYF; cdr3_nt: TGCGCCAGCAGCTTACAGACAGACTACGAGCAGTACTTC; clone_size: NA; j_call: TRBJ2-7; d_call: NA; v_call: TRBV5-1
cdr3_aa: CASSLAVLGAETQYF; cdr3_nt: TGTGCCAGCAGCTTGGCGGTTCTGGGGGCAGAGACCCAGTACTTC; clone_size: NA; j_call: TRBJ2-5; d_call: NA; v_call: TRBV5-4
cdr3_aa: CASTLVRTEAFF; cdr3_nt: TGTGCCAGCACCCTAGTTCGTACTGAAGCTTTCTTT; clone_size: NA; j_call: TRBJ1-1; d_call: NA; v_call: TRBV11-2
cdr3_aa: CASSHSGDEAFF; cdr3_nt: TGCGCCAGCAGCCATTCAGGGGATGAAGCTTTCTTT; clone_size: NA; j_call: TRBJ1-1; d_call: NA; v_call: TRBV4-3
cdr3_aa: CASSLNAGVSYEQYF; cdr3_nt: TGCGCCAGCAGCTTGAACGCGGGAGTATCCTACGAGCAGTACTTC; clone_size: NA; j_call: TRBJ2-7; d_call: TRBD2; v_call: TRBV5-1
cdr3_aa: CASSYTGLNTEAFF; cdr3_nt: TGTGCCAGCAGTTATACAGGGTTGAACACTGAAGCTTTCTTT; clone_size: few; j_call: TRBJ1-1; d_call: NA; v_call: TRBV9
cdr3_aa: CASSLSGGPLTDTQYF; cdr3_nt: TGTGCCAGCAGTTTAAGCGGGGGGCCCCTCACAGATACGCAGTATTTT; clone_size: NA; j_call: TRBJ2-3; d_call: TRBD2; v_call: TRBV27
cdr3_aa: CASSVQADTQYF; cdr3_nt: TGTGCCAGCAGCGTTCAGGCAGATACGCAGTATTTT; clone_size: NA; j_call: TRBJ2-3; d_call: NA; v_call: TRBV9
cdr3_aa: CASSLKRGPGELFF; cdr3_nt: TGTGCCAGCAGCTTGAAGCGGGGGCCTGGGGAGCTGTTTTTT; clone_size: NA; j_call: TRBJ2-2; d_call: TRBD2; v_call: TRBV5-6
cdr3_aa: CASSQEREVYTEAFF; cdr3_nt: TGCGCCAGCAGCCAAGAAAGGGAGGTGTACACTGAAGCTTTCTTT; clone_size: NA; j_call: TRBJ1-1; d_call: NA; v_call: TRBV4-3
cdr3_aa: CASSRQGRETQYF; cdr3_nt: TGTGCCAGCAGTCGGCAGGGAAGAGAGACCCAGTACTTC; clone_size: NA; j_call: TRBJ2-5; d_call: NA; v_call: TRBV28
cdr3_aa: CASSLGDSFYEQYF; cdr3_nt: TGTGCCAGCAGCTTAGGGGACAGTTTCTACGAGCAGTACTTC; clone_size: NA; j_call: TRBJ2-7; d_call: TRBD1; v_call: TRBV7-9
cdr3_aa: CSVDLQGVEQFF; cdr3_nt: TGCAGCGTTGACCTACAGGGAGTGGAGCAGTTCTTC; clone_size: NA; j_call: TRBJ2-1; d_call: NA; v_call: TRBV29-1
cdr3_aa: CASSLTFTGQGNTIYF; cdr3_nt: TGTGCCAGCAGTCTAACGTTTACGGGACAGGGAAACACCATATATTTT; clone_size: NA; j_call: TRBJ1-3; d_call: TRBD1; v_call: TRBV27
cdr3_aa: CASSQWGQGDQPQHF; cdr3_nt: TGTGCCAGCAGCCAATGGGGGCAGGGGGATCAGCCCCAGCATTTT; clone_size: NA; j_call: TRBJ1-5; d_call: TRBD1; v_call: TRBV16
cdr3_aa: CATSTQTGGGYEQYF; cdr3_nt: TGTGCCACCAGCACACAGACAGGGGGGGGCTACGAGCAGTACTTC; clone_size: NA; j_call: TRBJ2-7; d_call: TRBD1; v_call: TRBV15
cdr3_aa: CASSTQQGSNEKLFF; cdr3_nt: TGTGCCAGTAGTACTCAACAGGGTAGTAATGAAAAACTGTTTTTT; clone_size: NA; j_call: TRBJ1-4; d_call: NA; v_call: TRBV19
cdr3_aa: CASSLEPDRVYEQYF; cdr3_nt: TGCGCCAGCAGCTTGGAGCCGGACAGGGTCTACGAGCAGTACTTC; clone_size: NA; j_call: TRBJ2-7; d_call: TRBD1; v_call: TRBV5-1
cdr3_aa: CASATGGGNEQFF; cdr3_nt: TGTGCCAGCGCGACTGGGGGAGGCAATGAGCAGTTCTTC; clone_size: once; j_call: TRBJ2-1; d_call: NA; v_call: TRBV2
cdr3_aa: CASSLPLTGWSEQYF; cdr3_nt: TGTGCCAGCAGTTTACCCCTGACAGGGTGGAGTGAGCAGTACTTC; clone_size: NA; j_call: TRBJ2-7; d_call: TRBD1; v_call: TRBV28
cdr3_aa: CASSLGDILISTNEKLFF; cdr3_nt: TGTGCCAGCAGTTTGGGGGACATCCTGATATCAACTAATGAAAAACTGTTTTTT; clone_size: once; j_call: TRBJ1-4; d_call: NA; v_call: TRBV28
cdr3_aa: CATGGGRTEAFF; cdr3_nt: TGTGCCACCGGAGGGGGCAGGACTGAAGCTTTCTTT; clone_size: NA; j_call: TRBJ1-1; d_call: TRBD1; v_call: TRBV15
cdr3_aa: CASSHQRENTEAFF; cdr3_nt: TGCGCCAGCAGCCATCAGAGGGAGAACACTGAAGCTTTCTTT; clone_size: NA; j_call: TRBJ1-1; d_call: NA; v_call: TRBV4-3
cdr3_aa: CASSYRSNQPQHF; cdr3_nt: TGTGCCAGCAGTTACCGGAGCAATCAGCCCCAGCATTTT; clone_size: NA; j_call: TRBJ1-5; d_call: NA; v_call: TRBV6-5
cdr3_aa: CASRHRDSIYEQYF; cdr3_nt: TGTGCCAGCAGGCATCGGGACAGTATTTACGAGCAGTACTTC; clone_size: NA; j_call: TRBJ2-7; d_call: TRBD1; v_call: TRBV6-4
cdr3_aa: CASSLRLAGGPVGELFF; cdr3_nt: TGTGCCAGCAGTTTAAGGCTAGCGGGAGGGCCAGTCGGGGAGCTGTTTTTT; clone_size: NA; j_call: TRBJ2-2; d_call: TRBD2; v_call: TRBV27
cdr3_aa: CASSQLWTGPNTEAFF; cdr3_nt: TGTGCCAGCAGTCAACTTTGGACAGGGCCAAACACTGAAGCTTTCTTT; clone_size: NA; j_call: TRBJ1-1; d_call: TRBD1; v_call: TRBV28
cdr3_aa: CASSLFYAGELFF; cdr3_nt: TGTGCCAGCAGCTTGTTCTACGCCGGGGAGCTGTTTTTT; clone_size: NA; j_call: TRBJ2-2; d_call: NA; v_call: TRBV5-4
cdr3_aa: CASSSRQGDYEQYF; cdr3_nt: TGTGCCAGCAGCTCCCGTCAGGGGGACTACGAGCAGTACTTC; clone_size: NA; j_call: TRBJ2-7; d_call: TRBD1; v_call: TRBV7-2
cdr3_aa: CASTNGLAGVETQYF; cdr3_nt: TGTGCCAGCACCAATGGACTAGCGGGAGTTGAGACCCAGTACTTC; clone_size: NA; j_call: TRBJ2-5; d_call: TRBD2; v_call: TRBV7-9
cdr3_aa: CAIRPRTGLAGYNEQFF; cdr3_nt: TGTGCCATCAGGCCACGAACGGGACTAGCGGGGTACAATGAGCAGTTCTTC; clone_size: NA; j_call: TRBJ2-1; d_call: TRBD2; v_call: TRBV10-3
cdr3_aa: CASSSEVGLVDTQYF; cdr3_nt: TGTGCCAGCAGCTCCGAAGTGGGGCTAGTGGATACGCAGTATTTT; clone_size: NA; j_call: TRBJ2-3; d_call: NA; v_call: TRBV5-4
cdr3_aa: CASRGGGGGYTF; cdr3_nt: TGTGCCAGCAGAGGAGGTGGGGGGGGCTACACCTTC; clone_size: NA; j_call: TRBJ1-2; d_call: NA; v_call: TRBV6-5
cdr3_aa: CASSSLLNEKLFF; cdr3_nt: TGTGCCAGCAGCTCCCTTCTGAATGAAAAACTGTTTTTT; clone_size: NA; j_call: TRBJ1-4; d_call: NA; v_call: TRBV6-1
cdr3_aa: CASSLMRQGTSGYTF; cdr3_nt: TGTGCCAGCAGTTTAATGAGACAGGGGACTTCTGGCTACACCTTC; clone_size: NA; j_call: TRBJ1-2; d_call: TRBD1; v_call: TRBV28
cdr3_aa: CASSFSSGGLGGNEQFF; cdr3_nt: TGTGCCAGCAGCTTTTCTAGCGGGGGGCTAGGGGGGAATGAGCAGTTCTTC; clone_size: NA; j_call: TRBJ2-1; d_call: TRBD2; v_call: TRBV7-6
cdr3_aa: CASSLGLMNEQFF; cdr3_nt: TGTGCCAGCAGTTTAGGACTCATGAATGAGCAGTTCTTC; clone_size: NA; j_call: TRBJ2-1; d_call: NA; v_call: TRBV27
cdr3_aa: CASSQDARRSANTGELFF; cdr3_nt: TGCGCCAGCAGCCAAGACGCTAGGAGGTCCGCGAACACCGGGGAGCTGTTTTTT; clone_size: NA; j_call: TRBJ2-2; d_call: NA; v_call: TRBV4-3
cdr3_aa: CASSIEGGTGMNTEAFF; cdr3_nt: TGTGCCAGTAGTATAGAGGGGGGGACAGGGATGAACACTGAAGCTTTCTTT; clone_size: once; j_call: TRBJ1-1; d_call: TRBD1; v_call: TRBV19
cdr3_aa: CASSLRVMNTEAFF; cdr3_nt: TGTGCCAGCAGCCTACGAGTTATGAACACTGAAGCTTTCTTT; clone_size: NA; j_call: TRBJ1-1; d_call: NA; v_call: TRBV11-1
cdr3_aa: CASSLTDWPLFQYF; cdr3_nt: TGTGCCAGCAGTTTAACGGACTGGCCCTTATTTCAGTACTTC; clone_size: NA; j_call: TRBJ2-4; d_call: NA; v_call: TRBV28
cdr3_aa: CAISEPGDSIYGYTF; cdr3_nt: TGTGCCATCAGTGAGCCAGGGGACAGCATCTATGGCTACACCTTC; clone_size: NA; j_call: TRBJ1-2; d_call: TRBD1; v_call: TRBV10-3
cdr3_aa: CATARGTQYF; cdr3_nt: TGTGCCACCGCCCGGGGGACGCAGTATTTT; clone_size: NA; j_call: TRBJ2-3; d_call: NA; v_call: TRBV2
cdr3_aa: CASSQGTSGAGIF; cdr3_nt: TGTGCCAGCAGTCAAGGGACTAGCGGGGCTGGGATCTTC; clone_size: NA; j_call: TRBJ2-1; d_call: TRBD2; v_call: TRBV4-2
cdr3_aa: CASSSSEGEQYF; cdr3_nt: TGTGCCAGCAGCTCATCTGAGGGCGAGCAGTACTTC; clone_size: once; j_call: TRBJ2-7; d_call: NA; v_call: TRBV13
cdr3_aa: CASSRYSGQGYEQYF; cdr3_nt: TGCGCCAGCAGCCGGTATAGCGGGCAAGGATACGAGCAGTACTTC; clone_size: NA; j_call: TRBJ2-7; d_call: TRBD2; v_call: TRBV5-1
cdr3_aa: CASSRQGANHEQYF; cdr3_nt: TGCGCCAGCAGCCGACAGGGGGCTAACCACGAGCAGTACTTC; clone_size: NA; j_call: TRBJ2-7; d_call: TRBD1; v_call: TRBV5-1
cdr3_aa: CASSPAGPYEQYF; cdr3_nt: TGTGCCAGCAGTCCCGCAGGGCCCTACGAGCAGTACTTC; clone_size: NA; j_call: TRBJ2-7; d_call: NA; v_call: TRBV6-6
cdr3_aa: CASSQQRNYGYTF; cdr3_nt: TGTGCCAGCAGCCAGCAGCGAAACTATGGCTACACCTTC; clone_size: NA; j_call: TRBJ1-2; d_call: NA; v_call: TRBV5-4